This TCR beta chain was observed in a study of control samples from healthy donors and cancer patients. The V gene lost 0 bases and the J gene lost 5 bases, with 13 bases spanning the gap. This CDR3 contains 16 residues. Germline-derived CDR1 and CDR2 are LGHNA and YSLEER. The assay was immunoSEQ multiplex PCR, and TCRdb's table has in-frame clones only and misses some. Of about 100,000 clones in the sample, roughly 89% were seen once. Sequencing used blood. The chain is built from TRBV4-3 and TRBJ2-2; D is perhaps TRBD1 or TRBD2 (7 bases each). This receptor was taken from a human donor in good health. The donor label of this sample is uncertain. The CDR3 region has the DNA TGCGCCAGCAGCCAAGATCAGGGGGAGGGGACCGGGGAGCTGTTTTTT. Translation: CASSQDQGEGTGELFF.